Shown below are 11 T cell receptor beta chains from a single sample sequenced in a study of shared clonotypes between healthy human individuals. It was CD45RO-negative cells, positively selected for CCR7, that made up naive CD8 cells, with terminally differentiated effector memory CD45RA+ cells excluded. This table comes from immunoSEQ multiplex PCR, and its TCRdb copy is limited to in-frame clones, with some not included. This sample has about 2.2 million clones, with approximately 94% found just once. The sequenced material came from naive CD8+ T cells from PBMCs. The receptors were sampled from a man aged 18-30 years in good health. Some clones in this sample may be carry-over from other donors' samples.

This chain links TRBV18 with TRBJ2-5, with TRBD2 identical over 8 bases. The V and J ends lost 6 bases and 1 base, in that order; junction bases with no gene match: 10. CDR3 length: 16 amino acids. The germline V gene has CDR1 KGHSH and CDR2 LQKENI. The CDR3 nucleotides read TGTGCCAGCTCCCGCCTGGCGGGGGGACCCCAAGAGACCCAGTACTTC. This translates into CASSRLAGGPQETQYF.

The gene calls are TRBV19 and TRBJ2-5; possibly TRBD1 for D (6 bases). Between the trimmed V and J ends, which lost 6 bases and 12 bases, there was a span of 14 bases. Germline CDR1 and CDR2: LNHDA and SQIVND (reference sequence). The CDR3 length is 11 residues. The CDR3 DNA is TGTGCCAGTAGCCCCGGGACAAGAAAGTACTTC. Translating gives CASSPGTRKYF.

The rearrangement joins TRBV19 to TRBJ1-1; no firm D call. Trimming took 7 bases from V and 5 from J, leaving 17 bases between them. The CDR3 sequence is 14 residues long. Germline CDR1 reads LNHDA; CDR2 reads SQIVND (reference sequence). The CDR3 spells CASTLGRGGTEAFF. As DNA, the CDR3 is TGTGCCAGTACCCTCGGCCGCGGTGGGACTGAAGCTTTCTTT.

This chain uses TRBV13 with TRBJ1-2; D might be TRBD1 (6 bases). CDR3 length: 13 amino acids. Germline V gene sequence: CDR1 PRHDT, CDR2 FYEKMQ (reference sequence). Trimming took 5 bases from V and 7 from J, leaving 14 bases between them. In DNA form, the CDR3 reads TGTGCCAGCAGCGCCTCGACAGGTGGTGGCTACACCTTC. Protein: CASSASTGGGYTF.

This clone was observed a handful of times. The genes are TRBV29-1 and TRBJ2-5; D not resolved. Per the germline V gene, CDR1 is SQVTM and CDR2 is ANQGSEA. Trimming removed 0 bases at V and 5 bases at J, with 4 bases between. The CDR3 extends over 11 amino acids. CDR3: CSVEDTETQYF. The CDR3 DNA follows: TGCAGCGTTGAAGATACGGAGACCCAGTACTTC.

The chain employs TRBV30 and TRBJ2-1; 7 bases line up with TRBD1. CDR1 is GTSNPN and CDR2 is SVGIG in the germline V gene (reference sequence). The CDR3 runs 16 residues. J gave up 0 bases and V 1 base, and 6 bases lay outside the gene matches. CDR3 sequence (DNA): TGTGCCTGGAGTGAAATGACAGGGAGCTCCTACAATGAGCAGTTCTTC. This sequence encodes CAWSEMTGSSYNEQFF.

The J gene is TRBJ1-1, the V gene TRBV6-1; no clear D. CDR1 and CDR2 from the germline V gene are MNHNS and SASEGT. This CDR3 contains 14 residues. V lost 7 bases and J 0 bases, leaving 12 bases between the germline ends. The CDR3 region is CASKSLGMNTEAFF. In DNA, the CDR3 is TGTGCCAGCAAATCTTTGGGGATGAACACTGAAGCTTTCTTT.

Only a few counts were recorded for this clone. This sequence joins TRBV27 and TRBJ1-2, with D possibly TRBD1 on 6 matching bases. Trimming pared 7 bases from V and 3 bases from J, leaving 15 bases between. There are 14 residues in the CDR3. Germline V gene sequence: CDR1 MNHEY, CDR2 SMNVEV (reference sequence). CDR3 DNA sequence: TGTGCCAGCACCAAGGGGGGCAGTCACTATGGCTACACCTTC. This sequence encodes CASTKGGSHYGYTF.

This sequence joins TRBV7-9 and TRBJ2-7; D unresolved. The length of the CDR3 is 12 residues. V was cut by 2 bases and J by 6 bases, with 8 bases left in between. The germline CDR1 and CDR2 sequences are SEHNR and FQNEAQ (reference sequence). The CDR3: CASSLSSLEQYF. The DNA for the CDR3 is TGTGCCAGCAGCTTATCGAGCCTCGAGCAGTACTTC.

The rearrangement uses TRBV27 and TRBJ2-7; D unclear. Germline V gives CDR1 MNHEY, CDR2 SMNVEV (reference sequence). CDR3 size: 17 residues. Trimming shortened V by 6 bases and J by 2 bases, and 23 bases separated the two germline ends. The CDR3 DNA sequence: TGTGCCAGCAGCCGCCTTGGTATCAGAAGCCTTCCCTACGAGCAGTACTTC. Its translation: CASSRLGIRSLPYEQYF.

The chain is built from TRBV4-1 and TRBJ2-5, with TRBD2 matching over 8 bases. Looked up from germline, CDR1 is MGHRA and CDR2 is YSYEKL. The CDR3 contains 15 residues. Trimming cost V 6 bases and J 5 bases; bases outside gene matches: 11. The CDR3 nucleotides are TGCGCCAGCAGTACCGGGACTAGGGGATTGGAGACCCAGTACTTC. Protein: CASSTGTRGLETQYF.